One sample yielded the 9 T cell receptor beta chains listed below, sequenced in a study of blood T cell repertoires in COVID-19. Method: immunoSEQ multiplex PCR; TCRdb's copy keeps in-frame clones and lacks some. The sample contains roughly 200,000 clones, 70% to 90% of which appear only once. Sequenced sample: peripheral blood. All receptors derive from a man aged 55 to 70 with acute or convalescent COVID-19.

The CDR3 bases are TGTGCCAGCAGCTTGTTAGGGACAGGGGTGGGAGAGCAGTACTTC. Translated, it gives CASSLLGTGVGEQYF. This chain uses TRBV5-4 with TRBJ2-7; 10 positions agree with TRBD1. The ends lost 1 base at V and 7 bases at J; junction bases unmatched: 8. CDR1 SGHNT and CDR2 YYREEE come from the germline V gene (reference sequence). The CDR3 has 15 amino acids. The whole variable domain, filled in from reference TRBV5-4 and TRBJ2-7, reads ETGVTQSPTHLIKTRGQQVTLRCSSQSGHNTVSWYQQALGQGPQFIFQYYREEENGRGNFPPRFSGLQFPNYSSELNVNALELDDSALYLCASSLLGTGVGEQYFGPGTRLTVT.

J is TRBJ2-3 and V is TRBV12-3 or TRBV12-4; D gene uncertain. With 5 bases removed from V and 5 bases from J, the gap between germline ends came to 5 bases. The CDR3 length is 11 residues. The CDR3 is CASSPLDTQYF. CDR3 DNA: TGTGCCAGCAGTCCCCTAGATACGCAGTATTTT.

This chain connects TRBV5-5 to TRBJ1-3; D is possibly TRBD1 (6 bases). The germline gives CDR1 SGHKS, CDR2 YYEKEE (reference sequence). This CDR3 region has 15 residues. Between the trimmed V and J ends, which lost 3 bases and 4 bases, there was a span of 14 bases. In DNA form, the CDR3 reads TGTGCCAGCAGCTCGCCGGACAGACCCGGAAACACCATATATTTT. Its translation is CASSSPDRPGNTIYF.

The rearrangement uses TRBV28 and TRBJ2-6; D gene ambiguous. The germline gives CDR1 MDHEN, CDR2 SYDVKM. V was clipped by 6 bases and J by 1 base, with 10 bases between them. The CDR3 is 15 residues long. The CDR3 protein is CASRSGPSGANVLTF. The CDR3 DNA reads TGTGCCAGCAGATCTGGGCCATCTGGGGCCAACGTCCTGACTTTC. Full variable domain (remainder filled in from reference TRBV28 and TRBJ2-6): DVKVTQSSRYLVKRTGEKVFLECVQDMDHENMFWYRQDPGLGLRLIYFSYDVKMKEKGDIPEGYSVSREKKERFSLILESASTNQTSMYLCASRSGPSGANVLTFGAGSRLTVL.

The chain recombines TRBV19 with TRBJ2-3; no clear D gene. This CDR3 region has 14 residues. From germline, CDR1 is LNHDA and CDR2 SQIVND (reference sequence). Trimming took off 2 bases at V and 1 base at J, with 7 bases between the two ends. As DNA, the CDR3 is TGTGCCAGTAGTATACAGGCTGGCACAGATACGCAGTATTTT. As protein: CASSIQAGTDTQYF.

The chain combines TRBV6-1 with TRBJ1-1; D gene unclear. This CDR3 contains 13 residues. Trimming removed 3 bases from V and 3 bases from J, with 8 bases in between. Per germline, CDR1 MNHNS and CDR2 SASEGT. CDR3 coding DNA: TGTGCCAGCAGTGACCCTTTTCACACTGAAGCTTTCTTT. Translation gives CASSDPFHTEAFF.

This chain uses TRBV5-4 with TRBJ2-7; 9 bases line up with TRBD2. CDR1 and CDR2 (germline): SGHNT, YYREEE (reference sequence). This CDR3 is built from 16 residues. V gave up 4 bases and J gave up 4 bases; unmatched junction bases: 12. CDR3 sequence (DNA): TGTGCCAGCAGCCTGGCGGCAACTAGCGGGTCATACGAGCAGTACTTC. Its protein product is CASSLAATSGSYEQYF.

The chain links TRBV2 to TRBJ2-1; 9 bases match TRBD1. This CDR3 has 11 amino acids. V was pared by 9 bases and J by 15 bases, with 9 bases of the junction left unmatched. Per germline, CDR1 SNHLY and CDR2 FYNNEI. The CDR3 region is CASHRDRALFF. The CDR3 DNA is TGTGCCAGTCACCGGGACAGGGCCCTGTTCTTC.

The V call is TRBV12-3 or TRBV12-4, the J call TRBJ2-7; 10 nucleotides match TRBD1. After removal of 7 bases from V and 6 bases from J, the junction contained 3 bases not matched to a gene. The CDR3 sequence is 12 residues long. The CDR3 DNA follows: TGTGCCAGCACCGGGACAGGGGTCGAGCAGTACTTC. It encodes CASTGTGVEQYF.